A selection of T cell receptor beta chains follows, all from one sample in a study of blood T cells in healthy people across ages. TCRdb ran MiXCR on the 5' RACE reads and lists one entry per CDR3 protein. The sample has 1.5 million to 2 million distinct CDR3 sequences, less than 50% seen once. The sequenced sample was blood. The receptors stem from a woman in her thirties or forties in good health. Each CDR3 is given with its conserved first and last residue. A clone size is listed for some rows: how often the clone was seen (once, few, many), or a class if it is expanded.

V gene: TRBV4-3
clone size: -
CDR3 protein: CASSQDAGGGTDTQYF

V gene: TRBV28
clone size: -
CDR3 protein: CATRTGLSPLHF

V gene: TRBV20-1
clone size: -
CDR3 protein: CSAPIQGQETQYF

V gene: TRBV20-1
clone size: -
CDR3 protein: CSAVSAGKRGERTDTQYF

V gene: TRBV25-1
clone size: few
CDR3 protein: CASSTQGTEAFF

V gene: TRBV20-1
clone size: -
CDR3 protein: CSAGGQTRYSNQPQHF

V gene: TRBV12-3/TRBV12-4
clone size: -
CDR3 protein: CASSLWRSREDEKLFF

V gene: TRBV9
clone size: -
CDR3 protein: CASSPPVPYNEQFF

V gene: TRBV20-1
clone size: -
CDR3 protein: CSARDQGANYGYTF

V gene: TRBV5-1
clone size: few
CDR3 protein: CASSWGTSGSAKNIQYF

V gene: TRBV12-1
clone size: -
CDR3 protein: CASSLGPRVGPNNQPQHF

V gene: TRBV6-5
clone size: -
CDR3 protein: CASSHGQNTEAFF

V gene: TRBV12-3/TRBV12-4
clone size: -
CDR3 protein: CASSFRRGDNGYTF

V gene: TRBV6-1
clone size: few
CDR3 protein: CASRGQTSYEQYF

V gene: TRBV11-2
clone size: -
CDR3 protein: CASSPINLSNYGYTF

V gene: TRBV3-1
clone size: -
CDR3 protein: CASSPRTGASPLHF

V gene: TRBV20-1
clone size: -
CDR3 protein: CSGECRTGGSEQYF

V gene: TRBV20-1
clone size: few
CDR3 protein: CSARDPPGLQSSYEQYF

V gene: TRBV11-2
clone size: -
CDR3 protein: CASSFPELAGLMGEQYF

V gene: TRBV7-2
clone size: -
CDR3 protein: CASSLHGGSLTDTQYF

V gene: TRBV4-3
clone size: -
CDR3 protein: CASSQEITDGGDNEQFF

V gene: TRBV7-9
clone size: -
CDR3 protein: CASSPRDRTYNEQFF

V gene: TRBV27
clone size: few
CDR3 protein: CASSPGRGARAEAFF

V gene: TRBV5-1
clone size: few
CDR3 protein: CASRPERTNTQYF

V gene: TRBV29-1
clone size: many
CDR3 protein: CSVDEQFF

V gene: TRBV12-3/TRBV12-4
clone size: few
CDR3 protein: CASSFGEAGNQPQHF

V gene: TRBV6-1
clone size: -
CDR3 protein: CASSQLPGLGYSWGYEQYF

V gene: TRBV15
clone size: -
CDR3 protein: CATSPRVGRANNEQYF

V gene: TRBV10-3
clone size: -
CDR3 protein: CALRGHPWKQPQHF

V gene: TRBV7-2
clone size: -
CDR3 protein: CASSLGGRTGELFF

V gene: TRBV4-3
clone size: -
CDR3 protein: CASSQALLSYEQYF

V gene: TRBV2
clone size: once
CDR3 protein: CAGGEGSQYNEQFF

V gene: TRBV20-1
clone size: few
CDR3 protein: CSARAFRAGDSTSTDTQYF

V gene: TRBV13
clone size: many
CDR3 protein: CASSRPTGGYEQYF

V gene: TRBV7-2
clone size: -
CDR3 protein: CASSSSGGGDSNQPQHF

V gene: TRBV7-9
clone size: few
CDR3 protein: CASSNPTSGGAVAKNIQYF

V gene: TRBV20-1
clone size: -
CDR3 protein: CSVHSGGAISDTQYF

V gene: TRBV12-3/TRBV12-4
clone size: -
CDR3 protein: CASIRAQETQYF

V gene: TRBV9
clone size: -
CDR3 protein: CASSVRLGGATDTQYF

V gene: TRBV6-5
clone size: -
CDR3 protein: CASSFFTGARGMNTEAFF

V gene: TRBV4-1
clone size: -
CDR3 protein: CASSQHSGTGGLQPQHF

V gene: TRBV20-1
clone size: -
CDR3 protein: CSPREGPYGYTF

V gene: TRBV6-2/TRBV6-3
clone size: -
CDR3 protein: CASSYSTGAGALDTQYF

V gene: TRBV4-3
clone size: few
CDR3 protein: CASSQTLGGGTYNEQFF

V gene: TRBV15
clone size: -
CDR3 protein: CATSSRRGVGFNEQFF

V gene: TRBV4-3
clone size: -
CDR3 protein: CASSRARDATYNEQFF

V gene: TRBV28
clone size: many
CDR3 protein: CASSFAGGSYNEQFF

V gene: TRBV9
clone size: many
CDR3 protein: CASSVASGGYNEQFF

V gene: TRBV27
clone size: -
CDR3 protein: CASSSRLGAMQETQYF

V gene: TRBV7-2
clone size: few
CDR3 protein: CASSLEGRNFGYTF

V gene: TRBV28
clone size: -
CDR3 protein: CASRNDRLEQYF

V gene: TRBV24-1
clone size: -
CDR3 protein: CATSATGAIYNEQFF

V gene: TRBV28
clone size: -
CDR3 protein: CASSPSPVGGRYGYTF

V gene: TRBV12-3/TRBV12-4
clone size: once
CDR3 protein: CASSFRDRTREQYF

V gene: TRBV6-5
clone size: few
CDR3 protein: CASSRGSLGTQYF